One and the same sample provided the 5 T cell receptor beta chains below, sequenced in a study of blood T cell repertoires in COVID-19. Clones were read by immunoSEQ multiplex PCR, and TCRdb kept only the in-frame ones, dropping some. The sample carries about 200,000 clones, around 84% recorded once. Sequences were obtained from peripheral blood. The receptors originated from a woman of 80 years or more with acute or convalescent COVID-19.

This clone is a singleton in its sample. The chain combines TRBV7-2 with TRBJ1-4, with D unclear. The CDR3 extends over 15 amino acids. V gave up 3 bases and J gave up 5 bases, with 13 bases separating them. Germline CDR1 is SGHTA and CDR2 is FQGNSA. The CDR3 here is CASSFNGLANEKLFF. CDR3 coding DNA: TGTGCCAGCAGCTTCAATGGACTGGCAAATGAAAAACTGTTTTTT.

The rearrangement uses TRBV6-6 and TRBJ1-4, with D tentatively TRBD1 (6 bases). Per germline, CDR1 MNHNY and CDR2 SVGAGI (reference sequence). Trimming removed 6 bases at V and 3 bases at J, with 14 bases between. This CDR3 is 15 amino acids long. The CDR3 spells CASSHSDSSNEKLFF. The CDR3 coding sequence is TGTGCCAGCAGCCACTCGGACAGCTCTAATGAAAAACTGTTTTTT.

V usage is TRBV5-5 and J usage is TRBJ1-4, with D perhaps TRBD1 (5 bases). The germline gives CDR1 SGHKS, CDR2 YYEKEE (reference sequence). CDR3 length equals 15 residues. V was cut by 0 bases and J by 8 bases, with 14 bases left in between. DNA of the CDR3: TGTGCCAGCAGCTTGGCGGCGGGGGAAATCGAAAAACTGTTTTTT. Translating gives CASSLAAGEIEKLFF.

This chain connects TRBV10-3 to TRBJ2-1; 8 nucleotides match TRBD2. V shed 7 bases and J 5 bases; nucleotides not matched to a gene: 13. The CDR3 runs to 16 residues. Germline assignment: CDR1 ENHRY and CDR2 SYGVKD. CDR3 sequence: CAIKATLAELHNEQFF. CDR3 DNA: TGTGCCATCAAGGCTACACTAGCGGAGCTGCACAATGAGCAGTTCTTC.

This clone came up once. The chain carries TRBV11-2 and TRBJ2-1; D perhaps matches TRBD1 (6 bases). The CDR3 sequence is 14 residues long. Deletions cut 6 bases from V and 8 bases from J, with 17 bases between. Germline CDR1 reads SGHAT; CDR2 reads FQNNGV. CDR3 protein: CASRGLEGEYEQFF. As DNA, the CDR3 is TGTGCCAGCAGGGGGCTTGAGGGGGAGTATGAGCAGTTCTTC. The whole variable domain, filled in from reference TRBV11-2 and TRBJ2-1, reads EAGVAQSPRYKIIEKRQSVAFWCNPISGHATLYWYQQILGQGPKLLIQFQNNGVVDDSQLPKDRFSAERLKGVDSTLKIQPAKLEDSAVYLCASRGLEGEYEQFFGPGTRLTVL.